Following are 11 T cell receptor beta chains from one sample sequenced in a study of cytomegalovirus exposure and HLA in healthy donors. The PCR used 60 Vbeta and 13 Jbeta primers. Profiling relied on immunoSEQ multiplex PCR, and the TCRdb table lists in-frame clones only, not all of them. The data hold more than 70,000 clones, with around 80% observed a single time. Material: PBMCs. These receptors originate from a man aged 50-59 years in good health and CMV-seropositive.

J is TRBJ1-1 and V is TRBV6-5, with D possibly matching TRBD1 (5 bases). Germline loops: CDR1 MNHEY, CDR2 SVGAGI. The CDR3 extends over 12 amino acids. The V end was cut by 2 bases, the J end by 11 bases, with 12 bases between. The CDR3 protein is CASSYRAGVAFF. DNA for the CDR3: TGTGCCAGCAGTTACCGGGCGGGGGTCGCTTTCTTT.

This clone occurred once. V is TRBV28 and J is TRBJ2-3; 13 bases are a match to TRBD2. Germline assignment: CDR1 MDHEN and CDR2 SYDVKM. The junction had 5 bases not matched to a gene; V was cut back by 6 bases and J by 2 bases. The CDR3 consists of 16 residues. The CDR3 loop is CASSRGLAGVTDTQYF. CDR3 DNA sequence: TGTGCCAGCAGCCGCGGACTAGCGGGAGTCACAGATACGCAGTATTTT.

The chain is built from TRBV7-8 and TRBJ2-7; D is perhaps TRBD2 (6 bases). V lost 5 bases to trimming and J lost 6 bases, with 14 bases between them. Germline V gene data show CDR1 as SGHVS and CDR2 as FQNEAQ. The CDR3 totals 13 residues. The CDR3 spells CASSTLTSSEQYF. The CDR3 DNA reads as TGTGCCAGCAGCACACTGACTAGTTCCGAGCAGTACTTC.

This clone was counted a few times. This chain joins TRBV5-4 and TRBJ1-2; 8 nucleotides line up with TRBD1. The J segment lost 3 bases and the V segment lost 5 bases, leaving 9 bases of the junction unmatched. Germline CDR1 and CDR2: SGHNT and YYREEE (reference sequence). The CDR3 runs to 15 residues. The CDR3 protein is CASRLATGADYGYTF. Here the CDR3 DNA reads TGTGCCAGCAGGTTAGCGACAGGGGCGGACTATGGCTACACCTTC.

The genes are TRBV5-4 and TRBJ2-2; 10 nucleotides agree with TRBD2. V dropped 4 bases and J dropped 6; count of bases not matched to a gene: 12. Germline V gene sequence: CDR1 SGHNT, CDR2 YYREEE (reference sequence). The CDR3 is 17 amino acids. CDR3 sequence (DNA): TGTGCCAGCAGCGGGAAGTCTAGCGGGAGTTCGGCCGGGGAGCTGTTTTTT. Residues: CASSGKSSGSSAGELFF.

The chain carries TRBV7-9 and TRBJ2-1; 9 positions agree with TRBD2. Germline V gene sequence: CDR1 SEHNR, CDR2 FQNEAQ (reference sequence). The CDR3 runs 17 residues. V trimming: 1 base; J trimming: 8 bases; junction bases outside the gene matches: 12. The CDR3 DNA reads TGTGCCAGCAGCTTAGGAAGTGGTGCTAGCGGGAAGGATGAGCAGTTCTTC. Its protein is CASSLGSGASGKDEQFF. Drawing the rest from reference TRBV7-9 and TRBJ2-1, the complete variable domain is DTGVSQNPRHKITKRGQNVTFRCDPISEHNRLYWYRQTLGQGPEFLTYFQNEAQLEKSRLLSDRFSAERPKGSFSTLEIQRTEQGDSAMYLCASSLGSGASGKDEQFFGPGTRLTVL.

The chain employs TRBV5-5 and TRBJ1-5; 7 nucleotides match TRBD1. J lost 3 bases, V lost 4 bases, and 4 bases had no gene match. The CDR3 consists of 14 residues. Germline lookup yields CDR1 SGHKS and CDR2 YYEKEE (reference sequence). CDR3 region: CASSPRGYNQPQHF. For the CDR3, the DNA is TGTGCCAGCAGCCCCAGGGGGTACAATCAGCCCCAGCATTTT.

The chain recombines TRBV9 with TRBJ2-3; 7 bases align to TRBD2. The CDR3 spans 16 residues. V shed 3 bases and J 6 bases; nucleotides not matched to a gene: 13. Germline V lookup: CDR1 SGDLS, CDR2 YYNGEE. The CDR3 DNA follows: TGTGCCAGCAGCGAGACCGGGACTAACAGAGCGGATACGCAGTATTTT. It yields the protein CASSETGTNRADTQYF.

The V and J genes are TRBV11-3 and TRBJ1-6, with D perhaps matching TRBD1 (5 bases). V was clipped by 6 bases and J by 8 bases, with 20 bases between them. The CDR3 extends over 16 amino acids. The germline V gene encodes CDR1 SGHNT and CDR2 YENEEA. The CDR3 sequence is CASSSPTSKGYSPLHF. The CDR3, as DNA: TGTGCCAGCAGTTCACCTACCTCGAAGGGGTATTCACCCCTCCACTTT.

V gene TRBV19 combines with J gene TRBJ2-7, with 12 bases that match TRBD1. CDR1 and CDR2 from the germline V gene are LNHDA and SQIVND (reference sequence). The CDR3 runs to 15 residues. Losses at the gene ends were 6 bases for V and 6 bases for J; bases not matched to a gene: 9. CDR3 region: CASRLRGQGAAEQYF. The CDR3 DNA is TGTGCCAGTAGGTTGAGGGGACAGGGGGCAGCCGAGCAGTACTTC. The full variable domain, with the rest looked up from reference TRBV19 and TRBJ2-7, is DGGITQSPKYLFRKEGQNVTLSCEQNLNHDAMYWYRQDPGQGLRLIYYSQIVNDFQKGDIAEGYSVSREKKESFPLTVTSAQKNPTAFYLCASRLRGQGAAEQYFGPGTRLTVT.

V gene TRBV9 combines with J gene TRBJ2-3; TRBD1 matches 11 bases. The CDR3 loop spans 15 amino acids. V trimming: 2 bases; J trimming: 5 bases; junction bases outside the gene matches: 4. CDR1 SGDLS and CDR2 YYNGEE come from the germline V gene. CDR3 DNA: TGTGCCAGCAGCGTCGGACAGGGGGCCGGAGATACGCAGTATTTT. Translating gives CASSVGQGAGDTQYF.